The clone carrying this T cell receptor (beta chain) was detected only a few times. Its antigen is not identified. The V end was cut by 4 bases, the J end by 10 bases, with 10 bases between. Germline values: CDR1 MNHEY, CDR2 SVGAGI. The CDR3 is 11 amino acids. The record originates from a study of cytomegalovirus exposure and HLA in healthy donors. Study observations and caveats: 150 to 200 TCR beta chains were listed as cytomegalovirus-associated. It was likely that a cluster of highly shared sequence variants was a sequencing artifact.

The PCR was carried out with 60 Vbeta primers and 13 Jbeta primers. Profiling relied on immunoSEQ multiplex PCR, and the TCRdb table lists in-frame clones only, not all of them. The table records 150,000 or so clones, 8.5% to 10% of them present only once. This receptor was identified in a man aged 50 to 59 in good health and CMV-seronegative. The chain recombines TRBV6-5 with TRBJ1-1; D may be TRBD1 (6 bases). Specimen: PBMCs. Written as DNA, the CDR3 is TGTGCCAGCAGTTCCACAGGGTCAGCTTTCTTT. Translation: CASSSTGSAFF.